Listed below are T cell receptor beta chains from one sample, sequenced in a study of CD8 T cells in ankylosing spondylitis. TCRdb re-called the 5' RACE reads through MiXCR, storing one row per CDR3 protein. This sample carries about 360,000 distinct CDR3 sequences, about 14% of them seen once, and the ten largest clones take less than 1.1%. The sequencing input was blood, either unsorted or a sorted T cell fraction (not recorded which). These receptors all stem from a male donor with ankylosing spondylitis or in good health (not recorded which). Both conserved end residues are part of each CDR3. D genes are given only for firm matches. Clone size is given for some rows only: seen once, a few or many times, or a class if the clone is expanded.

TRBV12-3/TRBV12-4	TRBJ2-7	few	NA	CASSLAGQSPYEQYF	TGTGCCAGCAGTTTAGCAGGACAAAGCCCCTACGAGCAGTACTTC
TRBV11-2	TRBJ2-6	few	TRBD1	CASRDSKLSGANVLTF	TGTGCCAGCCGGGACAGTAAACTCTCTGGGGCCAACGTCCTGACTTTC
TRBV15	TRBJ1-2	few	NA	CATSRGDGANYGYTF	TGTGCCACCAGCAGGGGGGACGGAGCTAACTATGGCTACACCTTC
TRBV5-1	TRBJ1-2	NA	NA	CASSLALGDYGYTF	TGCGCCAGCAGCTTGGCCCTGGGTGACTATGGCTACACCTTC
TRBV29-1	TRBJ2-5	many	TRBD1	CSVETNRGETQYF	TGCAGCGTTGAAACGAACAGGGGAGAGACCCAGTACTTC
TRBV5-1	TRBJ1-5	many	NA	CASSISPNQPQHF	TGCGCCAGCAGCATTAGCCCCAATCAGCCCCAGCATTTT
TRBV2	TRBJ1-2	few	NA	CASSELRQEGYTF	TGTGCCAGCAGTGAATTGCGGCAGGAGGGCTACACCTTC
TRBV7-2	TRBJ1-1	few	TRBD1	CASTGTGHEAFF	TGTGCCAGTACCGGGACAGGGCATGAAGCTTTCTTT
TRBV20-1	TRBJ2-7	NA	TRBD2	CSARPGRGSGSGKDEQYF	TGCAGTGCCCGCCCAGGACGTGGTAGCGGGAGTGGAAAGGACGAGCAGTACTTC
TRBV10-3	TRBJ2-7	NA	TRBD2	CAITEGGTRPYEQYF	TGTGCCATCACCGAAGGGGGGACTAGGCCCTACGAGCAGTACTTC
TRBV29-1	TRBJ1-5	NA	NA	CSVVDKVGQGNQPQHF	TGCAGCGTCGTGGACAAGGTTGGCCAAGGCAATCAGCCCCAGCATTTT
TRBV30	TRBJ2-2	NA	NA	CAWSVASLTGELFF	TGTGCCTGGAGTGTGGCATCTCTCACCGGGGAGCTGTTTTTT
TRBV20-1	TRBJ1-2	few	NA	CSASFGPLGYTF	TGCAGTGCCTCCTTCGGCCCTCTTGGCTACACCTTC
TRBV5-1	TRBJ1-6	few	NA	CASAGDSYNSPLHF	TGCGCCAGCGCGGGAGATTCCTATAATTCACCCCTCCACTTT
TRBV20-1	TRBJ1-1	NA	NA	CSATPGQGRTEAFF	TGCAGTGCTACACCCGGCCAGGGGAGGACTGAAGCTTTCTTT
TRBV5-1	TRBJ2-3	few	NA	CASSWGDSTDTQYF	TGCGCCAGCAGCTGGGGGGATAGCACAGATACGCAGTATTTT
TRBV5-1	TRBJ2-3	few	TRBD2	CASSLALTSGITDTQYF	TGCGCCAGCAGCTTGGCTTTGACTAGCGGGATCACAGATACGCAGTATTTT
TRBV3-1	TRBJ2-7	NA	NA	CASSSSPQMVIDF	TGTGCCAGCAGCTCAAGTCCCCAGATGGTTATAGACTTC
TRBV12-3/TRBV12-4	TRBJ2-2	NA	TRBD1	CTISLGRRGLTNTGELFF	TGTACCATCAGTTTAGGTCGCAGGGGGCTTACTAACACCGGGGAGCTGTTTTTT
TRBV27	TRBJ1-6	NA	TRBD1	CASSIQGSANSPLHF	TGTGCCAGCAGTATACAGGGGTCTGCTAATTCACCCCTCCACTTT
TRBV20-1	TRBJ1-3	many	NA	CSASDRGRNTIYF	TGCAGTGCTAGTGACCGGGGGAGGAACACCATATATTTT
TRBV12-5	TRBJ1-1	NA	NA	CASGSRGVNTEAFF	TGTGCTAGTGGTTCGAGGGGGGTGAACACTGAAGCTTTCTTT
TRBV7-9	TRBJ2-3	NA	NA	CASSLAGRQGGDTQYF	TGTGCCAGCAGCTTAGCGGGGAGACAGGGAGGAGATACGCAGTATTTT
TRBV27	TRBJ1-6	few	NA	CASSFRSNSPLHF	TGTGCCAGCAGTTTTCGGTCAAATTCACCCCTCCACTTT
TRBV29-1	TRBJ2-7	few	NA	CSVKGSEQYF	TGCAGCGTCAAGGGTAGTGAGCAGTACTTC
TRBV20-1	TRBJ2-1	few	NA	CSAIRILWDSNEQFF	TGCAGTGCTATCAGGATCTTATGGGATAGCAATGAGCAGTTCTTC
TRBV4-1	TRBJ2-7	few	NA	CASSQVRGVSYEQYF	TGCGCCAGCAGCCAAGTCAGGGGAGTAAGCTACGAGCAGTACTTC
TRBV5-1	TRBJ2-1	NA	NA	CASSLGNPEQFF	TGCGCCAGCAGCTTGGGCAATCCTGAGCAGTTCTTC
TRBV18	TRBJ2-2	NA	NA	CASSPPMGNTGELFF	TGTGCCAGCTCACCACCGATGGGGAACACCGGGGAGCTGTTTTTT
TRBV10-2	TRBJ2-3	NA	NA	CASSRQGGGDTQYF	TGCGCCAGCAGTCGGCAGGGGGGCGGAGATACGCAGTATTTT
TRBV15	TRBJ2-5	NA	TRBD2	CATSRDNLADETQYF	TGTGCCACCAGCAGAGATAACCTAGCGGATGAGACCCAGTACTTC
TRBV5-1	TRBJ2-5	many	TRBD2	CASSASSLAGGPLFQETQYF	TGCGCCAGCAGCGCTAGCTCCTTAGCGGGGGGACCGTTATTCCAAGAGACCCAGTACTTC
TRBV24-1	TRBJ2-5	NA	NA	CATSEGRQLGPETQYF	TGTGCCACCAGTGAGGGGAGACAGCTAGGTCCAGAGACCCAGTACTTC
TRBV3-1	TRBJ1-2	few	NA	CASSHGMAGGYTF	TGTGCCAGCAGCCACGGAATGGCAGGGGGCTACACCTTC
TRBV5-1	TRBJ2-5	NA	TRBD1	CASSRLSGTGGETQYF	TGCGCCAGCAGCCGGCTCTCCGGGACAGGGGGAGAGACCCAGTACTTC
TRBV29-1	TRBJ2-5	few	TRBD2	CSVTWGLRETQYF	TGCAGCGTGACCTGGGGACTACGCGAGACCCAGTACTTC
TRBV6-2/TRBV6-3	TRBJ2-3	NA	NA	CASGNTDTQYF	TGTGCCAGCGGGAACACAGATACGCAGTATTTT
TRBV3-1	TRBJ2-1	few	NA	CASSQARQAGYNEQFF	TGTGCCAGCAGCCAAGCTAGGCAGGCCGGCTACAATGAGCAGTTCTTC
TRBV7-9	TRBJ2-2	few	NA	CASRLQLNTGELFF	TGTGCCAGTCGGTTACAGCTGAACACCGGGGAGCTGTTTTTT